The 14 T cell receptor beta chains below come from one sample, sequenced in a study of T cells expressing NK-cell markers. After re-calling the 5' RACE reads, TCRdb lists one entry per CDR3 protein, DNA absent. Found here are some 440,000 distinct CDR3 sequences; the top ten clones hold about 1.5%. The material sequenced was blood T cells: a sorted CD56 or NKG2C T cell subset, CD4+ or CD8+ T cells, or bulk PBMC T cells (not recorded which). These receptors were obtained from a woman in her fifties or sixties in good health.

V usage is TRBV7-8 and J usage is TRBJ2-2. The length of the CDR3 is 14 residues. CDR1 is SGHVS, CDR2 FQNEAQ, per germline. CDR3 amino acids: CASSLVAQTGELFF.

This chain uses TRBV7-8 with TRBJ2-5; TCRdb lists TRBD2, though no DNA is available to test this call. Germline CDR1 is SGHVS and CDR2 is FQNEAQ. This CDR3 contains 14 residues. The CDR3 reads CASSPASGRETQYF.

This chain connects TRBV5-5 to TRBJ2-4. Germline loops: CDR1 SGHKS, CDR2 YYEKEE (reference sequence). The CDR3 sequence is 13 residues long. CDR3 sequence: CASSLVGGDIQYF. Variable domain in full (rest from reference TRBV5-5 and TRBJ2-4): DAGVTQSPTHLIKTRGQQVTLRCSPISGHKSVSWYQQVLGQGPQFIFQYYEKEERGRGNFPDRFSARQFPNYSSELNVNALLLGDSALYLCASSLVGGDIQYFGAGTRLSVL.

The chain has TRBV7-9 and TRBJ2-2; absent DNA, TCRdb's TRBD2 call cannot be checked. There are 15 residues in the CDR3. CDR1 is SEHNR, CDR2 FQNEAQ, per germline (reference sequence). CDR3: CASSSPASGSGELFF.

The CDR3 here is CAIASGIGADTQYF. The chain carries TRBV10-3 and TRBJ2-3; TCRdb's D call, TRBD1, is unchecked because there is no DNA. The CDR3 consists of 14 residues. Germline V CDR1 and CDR2: ENHRY, SYGVKD.

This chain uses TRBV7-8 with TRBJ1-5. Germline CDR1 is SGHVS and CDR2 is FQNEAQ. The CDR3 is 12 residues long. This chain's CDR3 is CASGRENQPQHF.

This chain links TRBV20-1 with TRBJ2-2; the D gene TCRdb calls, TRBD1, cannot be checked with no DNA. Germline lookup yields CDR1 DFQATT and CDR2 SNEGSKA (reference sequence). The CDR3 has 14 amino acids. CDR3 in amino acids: CSAWGPANTGELFF.

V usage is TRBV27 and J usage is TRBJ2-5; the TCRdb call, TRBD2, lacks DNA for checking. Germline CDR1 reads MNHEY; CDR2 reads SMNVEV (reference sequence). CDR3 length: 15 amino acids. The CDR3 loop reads CASSLGGRDQETQYF.

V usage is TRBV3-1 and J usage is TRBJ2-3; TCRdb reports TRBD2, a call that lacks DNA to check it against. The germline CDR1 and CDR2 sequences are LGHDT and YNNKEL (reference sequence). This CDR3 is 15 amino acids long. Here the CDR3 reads CASRPSGRKTDTQYF.

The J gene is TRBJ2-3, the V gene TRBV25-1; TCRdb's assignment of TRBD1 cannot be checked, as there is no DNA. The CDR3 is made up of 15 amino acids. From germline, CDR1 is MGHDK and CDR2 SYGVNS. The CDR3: CASSDARGPTDTQYF.

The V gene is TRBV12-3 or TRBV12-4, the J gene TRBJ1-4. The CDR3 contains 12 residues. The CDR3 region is CASSLAGGGPFF.

This chain's CDR3 is CASSLWRTGGEGANVLTF. The gene calls are TRBV7-9 and TRBJ2-6; TCRdb picks TRBD1, but there is no DNA to check that call. CDR1 is SEHNR and CDR2 is FQNEAQ in the germline V gene (reference sequence). The CDR3 spans 18 residues.

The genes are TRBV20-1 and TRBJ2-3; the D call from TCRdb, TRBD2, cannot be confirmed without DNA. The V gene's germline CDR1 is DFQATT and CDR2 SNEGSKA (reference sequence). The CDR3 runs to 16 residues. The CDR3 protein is CSARDMISGTGDTQYF.

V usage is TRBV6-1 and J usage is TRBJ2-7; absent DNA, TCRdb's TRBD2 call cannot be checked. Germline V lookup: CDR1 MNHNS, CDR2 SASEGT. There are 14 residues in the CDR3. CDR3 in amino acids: CASGYGTASYEQYF.